The present T cell receptor beta chain was sequenced within a study of CD8 T cells in ankylosing spondylitis. CDR3 size: 15 residues. Trimming removed 0 bases from V and 5 bases from J, with 13 bases in between. Germline CDR1 is SQVTM and CDR2 is ANQGSEA. Overall study findings and caveats: Seemingly characteristic of ankylosing spondylitis blood was a TCR beta motif consisting of about 8 highly homologous variants. Past research had described some motif variants in reactive arthritis synovial fluid and blood.

MiXCR, applied by TCRdb to the 5' RACE reads, yields one record per CDR3 protein. The sample comprises a few hundred thousand distinct CDR3 sequences, 15% to 20% of which are singletons, and approximately 33% rests with the top ten. Comments on this clonotype: Its antigen is still unknown.

The source of this sequence is a male donor with ankylosing spondylitis or in good health (not recorded which). Sequenced input: blood, either unsorted or a sorted T cell fraction (not recorded which). J is TRBJ2-2 and V is TRBV29-1; tentatively, D is TRBD2 (5 bases). CDR3 amino acids: CSVEEPTRETGELFF. In nucleotides, the CDR3 is TGCAGCGTTGAAGAGCCCACTAGAGAGACCGGGGAGCTGTTTTTT.